A single count supports the clone carrying this TCR beta chain. Its cognate antigen is unknown. From RNA transcripts, TCR beta CDR3 regions were amplified. First-round RT-PCR with HTBI primers amplified the TCR CDR3 region. From the multiplex PCR reads, TCRdb called clonotypes with MiXCR, one entry per CDR3 protein. Of some 570,000 distinct CDR3 sequences listed, roughly 15% are singletons. These data originate in a study of T cells in Graves' hyperthyroidism and ophthalmopathy. Study results and limitations: The model anticipated ophthalmopathy a median around 6 months pre-onset. Also found in blood were most expanded thyroid clonotypes above 0.001.

The CDR3 consists of 16 residues. From germline, CDR1 is MGHDK and CDR2 SYGVNS. V lost 5 bases to trimming and J lost 7 bases, with 20 bases between them. Input material: blood. This chain connects TRBV25-1 to TRBJ1-4; D is possibly TRBD1 (5 bases). This receptor was obtained from a woman aged 18-29 years with Graves' ophthalmopathy. CDR3 sequence: CASSRGGGITREKLFF. The DNA for the CDR3 is TGTGCCAGCAGTCGTGGCGGGGGGATTACGCGTGAAAAACTGTTTTTT.